The 2 T cell receptor beta chains below were found in one sample sequenced in a study of T cells in Graves' hyperthyroidism and ophthalmopathy. TCR beta CDR3 sequences were amplified from RNA transcripts. The HTBI primer set drove a first-round RT-PCR of the TCR CDR3. MiXCR, run by TCRdb on the multiplex PCR reads, gives a single entry per CDR3 protein. The sample holds more than 350,000 distinct CDR3 sequences, roughly 15% seen once. Sequencing used blood. The receptor set was obtained from a woman aged 55 to 70 with Graves' ophthalmopathy.

This clonotype was observed many times. This rearrangement joins TRBV20-1 to TRBJ2-1; D is unresolved. Germline-derived CDR1 and CDR2 are DFQATT and SNEGSKA (reference sequence). The CDR3 extends over 16 amino acids. V dropped 1 base and J dropped 9 bases, with 22 bases sitting between them. In DNA, the CDR3 is TGCAGTGCTAGAGGGAGTAGGGAAGCAGGTAACAGTGAGCAGTTCTTC. It is translated as CSARGSREAGNSEQFF.

This clonotype was counted at least ten times. The rearrangement joins TRBV3-1 to TRBJ2-6, with D unclear. This CDR3 is built from 14 residues. The V gene lost 2 bases and the J gene lost 1 base, with 3 bases spanning the gap. The V gene's germline CDR1 is LGHDT and CDR2 YNNKEL (reference sequence). The CDR3, as DNA: TGTGCCAGCAGCCAATTATCTGGGGCCAACGTCCTGACTTTC. It yields the protein CASSQLSGANVLTF. Drawing the rest from reference TRBV3-1 and TRBJ2-6, the complete variable domain is DTAVSQTPKYLVTQMGNDKSIKCEQNLGHDTMYWYKQDSKKFLKIMFSYNNKELIINETVPNRFSPKSPDKAHLNLHINSLELGDSAVYFCASSQLSGANVLTFGAGSRLTVL.